The clone carrying this T cell receptor (beta chain) has just a few counts. Its target is not known. This entry belongs to a study of Graves' ophthalmopathy and Graves' hyperthyroidism. Patients were left out if they had other autoimmune diseases, uncontrolled infections, pregnancy or lactation. Study observations and caveats: Most thyroid clonotypes with frequency above 0.001 were detected in blood too.

Per germline, CDR1 GTSNPN and CDR2 SVGIG (reference sequence). This CDR3 is built from 12 residues. Between the trimmed V and J ends, which lost 7 bases and 2 bases, there was a span of 11 bases. Amplified TCR beta CDR3 regions were obtained using RNA transcripts as template. First-round RT-PCR relied on HTBI primers, and a second-round multiplex PCR came next. MiXCR, run by TCRdb on the multiplex PCR reads, gives a single entry per CDR3 protein. The table includes about 1.2 million distinct CDR3 sequences, about 36% detected once. The sequence came from an adult man with Graves' hyperthyroidism. Sequencing input: peripheral blood or thyroid tissue (not recorded which). This chain connects TRBV30 to TRBJ1-1, with D possibly being TRBD1 (5 bases). CDR3 region: CASMDINTEAFF. CDR3 in DNA: TGTGCCTCGATGGACATTAACACTGAAGCTTTCTTT.